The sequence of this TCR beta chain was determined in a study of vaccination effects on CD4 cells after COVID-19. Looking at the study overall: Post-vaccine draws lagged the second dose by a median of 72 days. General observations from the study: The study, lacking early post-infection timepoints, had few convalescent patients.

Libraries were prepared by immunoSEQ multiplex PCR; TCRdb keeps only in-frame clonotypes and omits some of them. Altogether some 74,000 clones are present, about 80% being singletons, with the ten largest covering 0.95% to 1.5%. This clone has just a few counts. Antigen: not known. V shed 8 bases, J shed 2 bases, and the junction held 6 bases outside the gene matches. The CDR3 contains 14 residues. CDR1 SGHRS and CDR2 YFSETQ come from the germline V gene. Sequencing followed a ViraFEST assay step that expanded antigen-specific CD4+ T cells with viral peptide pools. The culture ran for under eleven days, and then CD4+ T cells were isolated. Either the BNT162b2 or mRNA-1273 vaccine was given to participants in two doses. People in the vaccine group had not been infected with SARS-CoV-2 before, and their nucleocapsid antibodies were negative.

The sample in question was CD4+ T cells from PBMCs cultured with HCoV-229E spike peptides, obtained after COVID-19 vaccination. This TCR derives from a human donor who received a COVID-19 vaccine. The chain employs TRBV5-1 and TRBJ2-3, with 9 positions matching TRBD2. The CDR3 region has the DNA TGCGCCAGTTTTAGCGGGAGAAACACAGATACGCAGTATTTT. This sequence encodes CASFSGRNTDTQYF.